The rows below give T cell receptor beta chains drawn from one sample of a study of OX40 agonist ivuxolimab in advanced cancers. Sequencing used immunoSEQ multiplex PCR; TCRdb keeps in-frame clones, though not all of them. The sample shows about 22,000 clones, 85% to 90% of them seen only once. The specimen was CD4+ or CD8+ T cells sorted from blood, collected in a trial of the OX40 agonist ivuxolimab. These receptor sequences come from an adult with an advanced solid tumor such as melanoma, head and neck, liver or kidney cancer. Both conserved end residues are part of each CDR3. A D gene is named only where the DNA matches it firmly. Size values are once, few and many counts, or a class for expanded clones, and some rows have none.

>TRBV4-1|-|TRBJ2-7|-
TGCGCCAGCAGCCAATTACTAGCCCTCCTAGGGAGGTACGAGCAGTACTTC
CASSQLLALLGRYEQYF
>TRBV28|-|TRBJ1-2|-
TGTGCCAGCAGTTTAACGACCCAGCCTAGGTATGGCTACACCTTC
CASSLTTQPRYGYTF
>TRBV6-6|TRBD1|TRBJ2-5|-
TGTGCCAGCAGTTACTCTTTGGACAGGGAAGAGACCCAGTACTTC
CASSYSLDREETQYF
>TRBV9|-|TRBJ1-1|-
TGTGCCAGCAGCGTGACGTGGTCCGACCCTGAAGCTTTCTTT
CASSVTWSDPEAFF
>TRBV11-3|-|TRBJ2-7|-
TGTGCCAGCAGCTTAGTAGGGGCCTCGCACTATCCCGAGCAGTACTTC
CASSLVGASHYPEQYF
>TRBV4-3|-|TRBJ1-1|-
TGCGCCAGCAGCCAACACGAGCGTTCCACTGAAGCTTTCTTT
CASSQHERSTEAFF
>TRBV11-2|-|TRBJ1-5|few
TGTGCCAGCAGCTCGACAGCAAATAGCAATCAGCCCCAGCATTTT
CASSSTANSNQPQHF
>TRBV7-9|-|TRBJ2-5|-
TGTGCCAGCAGCCCAACCGACTCATCTGGGGAGACCCAGTACTTC
CASSPTDSSGETQYF
>TRBV6-6|-|TRBJ2-7|-
TGTGCCAGCACCGGGGGGCTGTACGAGCAGTACTTC
CASTGGLYEQYF
>TRBV2|TRBD1|TRBJ1-5|-
TGTGCCAGCAGCTCTAGACAGGGAGATCAGCCCCAGCATTTT
CASSSRQGDQPQHF
>TRBV28|-|TRBJ2-5|-
TGTGCCAGTAGGGGGGGGCGGGCCGAAGGAGAGACCCAGTACTTC
CASRGGRAEGETQYF
>TRBV19|TRBD1|TRBJ2-7|-
TGTGCCAGTAGTATTGACAGGGGGGCCTACGAGCAGTACTTC
CASSIDRGAYEQYF
>TRBV4-1|-|TRBJ1-5|-
TGCGCCAGCAGCCAAGGGGGGGACCAGCCCCAGCATTTT
CASSQGGDQPQHF
>TRBV11-3|TRBD2|TRBJ2-7|medium-sized
TGTGCCAGCAGCTCCCGGGGAGCGGGAGGGCCTCGCGAGCAGTACTTC
CASSSRGAGGPREQYF
>TRBV9|TRBD2|TRBJ2-3|-
TGTGCCAGCAGCACGCCGGGACTAGCGGGAGCCGACCTTAGCACAGATACGCAGTATTTT
CASSTPGLAGADLSTDTQYF
>TRBV7-6|TRBD1|TRBJ2-3|-
TGTGCCAGCAGGCATCGAGGGGGCTGGAGCACAGATACGCAGTATTTT
CASRHRGGWSTDTQYF
>TRBV6-5|-|TRBJ1-1|once
TGTGCCACCATGTTCGGGACAACTGAAGCTTTCTTT
CATMFGTTEAFF
>TRBV6-1|TRBD2|TRBJ2-7|-
TGTGCCAGCAAAGCGGGGGCCTACGAGCAGTACTTC
CASKAGAYEQYF
>TRBV7-9|-|TRBJ2-7|-
TGTGCCAGCAGCTCGGTGCAGTTTGCCTACGAGCAGTACTTC
CASSSVQFAYEQYF
>TRBV7-3|-|TRBJ2-6|-
TGTGCCAGCAGCTTGATAGCTGGGGCCAACGTCCTGACTTTC
CASSLIAGANVLTF
>TRBV14|-|TRBJ2-7|-
TGTGCCAGCAGCCAAGCAGCCAGGGGTTACGAGCAGTACTTC
CASSQAARGYEQYF
>TRBV6-5|-|TRBJ1-5|-
TGTGCCAGCAGTCCACAGGGTGAACCGTATCAGCCCCAGCATTTT
CASSPQGEPYQPQHF
>TRBV11-3|-|TRBJ2-7|-
TGTGCCAGCAGCCCCCGGGTAGCGGCAGACTACGAGCAGTACTTC
CASSPRVAADYEQYF
>TRBV28|-|TRBJ2-3|-
TGTGCCAGCAGTTTCCCCGGGACCTCATGGCGGGATACGCAGTATTTT
CASSFPGTSWRDTQYF
>TRBV29-1|-|TRBJ2-7|-
TGCAGCGTTGAAAAGGGGGGCCAAAGCTCCTACGAGCAGTACTTC
CSVEKGGQSSYEQYF
>TRBV6-5|-|TRBJ1-1|-
TGTGCCAGCAGTTACAAGTCTGCCTACACTGAAGCTTTCTTT
CASSYKSAYTEAFF
>TRBV4-1|-|TRBJ2-1|-
TGCGCCAGCAGCCAAGGGGCAGCCAATGAGCAGTTCTTC
CASSQGAANEQFF
>TRBV29-1|TRBD1|TRBJ2-5|-
TGCAGTATTACAGGGGCCCAACGGAAAGAGACCCAGTACTTC
CSITGAQRKETQYF
>TRBV4-1|TRBD2|TRBJ2-1|medium-sized
TGCGCCAGCAGCCAAGATCGATTAGCGGGAGTAAATGAGCAGTTCTTC
CASSQDRLAGVNEQFF
>TRBV5-1|TRBD1|TRBJ2-7|-
TGCGCCAGCAGCGCCGACCCGGGACAGACCATCGAACAGTACTTC
CASSADPGQTIEQYF
>TRBV27|TRBD1|TRBJ2-1|-
TGTGCCAGCAGTCCCGGACAGGGCATGGATGAACAGTTCTTC
CASSPGQGMDEQFF
>TRBV7-8|-|TRBJ1-1|once
TGTGCCAGCAGCTCCGTAGGATGGCCTGGGGCTGAAGCTTTCTTT
CASSSVGWPGAEAFF
>TRBV9|TRBD2|TRBJ2-1|-
TGTGCCAGCAGCTATAGCGGGTCCCCCTACAATGAGCAGTTCTTC
CASSYSGSPYNEQFF
>TRBV19|TRBD1|TRBJ2-7|-
TGTGCCAGTAGTATTGGACAGGGGTACGAGCAGTACTTC
CASSIGQGYEQYF
>TRBV5-6|-|TRBJ2-1|-
TGTGCCAGCAGCTTATCCCGTGAGGTCTTTGGGTGGAATGAGCAGTTCTTC
CASSLSREVFGWNEQFF
>TRBV5-5|TRBD1|TRBJ2-2|-
TGTGCCAGCAGCCAACAGGGGGCCAGTTCCGGGGAGCTGTTTTTT
CASSQQGASSGELFF
>TRBV5-4|-|TRBJ2-1|-
TGTGCCAGCACAGACTACAATGAGCAGTTCTTC
CASTDYNEQFF
>TRBV4-2|TRBD1|TRBJ2-1|-
TGTGCCAGCAGCCACGTTCCGGGACAGGACTACAATGAGCAGTTCTTC
CASSHVPGQDYNEQFF
>TRBV13|TRBD1|TRBJ2-7|-
TGTGCCAGCAGCCCAAGGACAGGGGCGGGGGAGCAGTACTTC
CASSPRTGAGEQYF